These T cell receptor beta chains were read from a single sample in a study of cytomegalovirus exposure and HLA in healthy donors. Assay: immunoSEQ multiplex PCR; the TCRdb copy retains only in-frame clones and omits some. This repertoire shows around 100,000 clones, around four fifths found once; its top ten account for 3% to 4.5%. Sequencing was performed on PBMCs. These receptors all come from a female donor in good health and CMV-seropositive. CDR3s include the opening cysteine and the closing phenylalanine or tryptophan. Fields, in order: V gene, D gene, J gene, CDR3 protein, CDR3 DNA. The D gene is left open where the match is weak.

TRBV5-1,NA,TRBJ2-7,CASSLGGGQGYEQYF,TGCGCCAGCAGCTTAGGGGGGGGCCAAGGCTACGAGCAGTACTTC
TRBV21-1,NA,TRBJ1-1,CASSKERRTQKNTEAFF,TGTGCCAGCAGCAAAGAGAGAAGGACACAAAAGAACACTGAAGCTTTCTTT
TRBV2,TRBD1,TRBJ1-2,CASEGPGQGNYYGYTF,TGTGCCAGCGAGGGCCCGGGACAGGGTAATTACTATGGCTACACCTTC
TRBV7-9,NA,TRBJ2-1,CASELQDHRSEQFF,TGTGCCAGCGAACTACAAGACCACAGGAGCGAGCAGTTCTTC
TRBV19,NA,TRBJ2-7,CASSPGTSNFYEQYF,TGTGCCAGTAGTCCCGGGACTTCCAATTTCTACGAGCAGTACTTC
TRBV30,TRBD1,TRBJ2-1,CAWGRQGWSGEQFF,TGTGCCTGGGGACGACAGGGATGGAGCGGTGAGCAGTTCTTC
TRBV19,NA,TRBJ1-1,CASSMGQARGSTEAFF,TGTGCCAGTAGTATGGGCCAGGCAAGGGGGAGCACTGAAGCTTTCTTT
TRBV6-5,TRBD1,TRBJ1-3,CASKLQGGTGNTIYF,TGTGCCAGCAAACTACAGGGGGGAACTGGAAACACCATATATTTT
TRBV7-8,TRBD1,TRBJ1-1,CASSNRGGSETEAFF,TGTGCCAGCAGCAACAGGGGGGGGTCGGAGACTGAAGCTTTCTTT
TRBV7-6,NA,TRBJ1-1,CASSLVPNTEAFF,TGTGCCAGCAGCTTAGTTCCTAACACTGAAGCTTTCTTT